What follows are 2 T cell receptor beta chains derived from one specimen sequenced in a study of post-analysis software for immune sequencing data. Whole-study results and caveats: Patients showed TRBV5-6, TRBV5-1 and TRBV20-1 among roughly 5 TRBV segments more frequent than in controls.

Unique molecular identifiers were carried by the TCR beta cDNA libraries. From the PCR reads, TCRdb called clonotypes with MiXCR, one entry per CDR3 protein. The sample yields fewer than 850,000 distinct CDR3 sequences, less than 35% seen once. Antigen specificity for these receptors is unknown. The sequenced material came from blood. All receptors derive from a girl aged 5-17 years with multiple sclerosis.

The chain couples TRBV4-1 to TRBJ2-1; 12 bases align to TRBD2. V lost 6 bases, J lost 5 bases, and 8 bases stayed unmatched. The CDR3 runs to 16 residues. Germline loops: CDR1 MGHRA, CDR2 YSYEKL. The CDR3 spells CASRDPTSGGHNEQFF. CDR3 in DNA: TGCGCCAGCAGGGACCCAACTAGCGGGGGGCACAATGAGCAGTTCTTC.

This clonotype was seen at least ten times. This chain uses TRBV7-2 with TRBJ2-7; D is ambiguous. The CDR3 extends over 13 amino acids. Germline V gene sequence: CDR1 SGHTA, CDR2 FQGNSA. Trimming cost V 0 bases and J 5 bases, with 8 bases left between them. For the CDR3, the DNA is TGTGCCAGCAGCTTAGCCGATTTCGACGAGCAGTACTTC. It specifies CASSLADFDEQYF. The complete variable domain, with remaining parts taken from reference TRBV7-2 and TRBJ2-7, reads GAGVSQSPSNKVTEKGKDVELRCDPISGHTALYWYRQSLGQGLEFLIYFQGNSAPDKSGLPSDRFSAERTGGSVSTLTIQRTQQEDSAVYLCASSLADFDEQYFGPGTRLTVT.